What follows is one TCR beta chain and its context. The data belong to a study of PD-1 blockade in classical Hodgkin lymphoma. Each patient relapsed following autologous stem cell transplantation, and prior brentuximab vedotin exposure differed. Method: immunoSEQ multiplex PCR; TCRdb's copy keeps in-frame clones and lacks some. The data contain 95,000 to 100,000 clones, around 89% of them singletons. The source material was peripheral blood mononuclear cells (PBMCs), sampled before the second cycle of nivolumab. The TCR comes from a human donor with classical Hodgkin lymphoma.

CDR3 DNA: TGTGCCAGCAGAATCAGGACTAGCGGTGTCACAGATACGCAGTATTTT. The encoded protein is CASRIRTSGVTDTQYF. This sequence joins TRBV27 and TRBJ2-3, with 10 bases lining up with TRBD2. The CDR3 consists of 16 residues. The V gene end was trimmed by 6 bases and the J gene end by 2 bases; junction bases not matched to a gene: 8. In germline, CDR1 is MNHEY, CDR2 SMNVEV (reference sequence).